There are many counts of the clone carrying this T cell receptor (beta chain). As yet, its antigen is unknown. This record belongs to a study of breast tumors, draining lymph nodes, adjacent tissues. The lymph nodes were axillary draining lymph nodes from breast cancer patients. TCRdb ran MiXCR on the multiplex PCR reads and lists one entry per CDR3 protein. This sample has 150,000 to 200,000 distinct CDR3 sequences, with 30% to 35% found just once. Study-level points and caveats: Findings are consistent with lymph node origin and intratumoral expansion of most tumor T cells. Tumor repertoires ranked between lymph nodes and nontumor tissue in diversity, with V and J gene preferences. Tumor T cell lymph node origin was a supported hypothesis, not proven. Luminal-like breast cancer showed significantly higher tumor–nontumor repertoire similarity than basal-like.

This TCR was recovered from a female donor with breast cancer. Some clones in this sample may be carry-over from other donors' samples. The sample comprised axillary lymph node tissue.

The CDR3 DNA is TGCGCCAGCAGCCAAGCCAAAGCAAATAGCGGGGCGGGGCAGTTCTTC. This sequence encodes CASSQAKANSGAGQFF. V usage is TRBV4-3 and J usage is TRBJ2-1, with 8 bases aligning to TRBD2. V was pared by 1 base and J by 12 bases, with 14 bases of the junction left unmatched. Germline-derived CDR1 and CDR2 are LGHNA and YSLEER. This CDR3 comprises 16 residues.